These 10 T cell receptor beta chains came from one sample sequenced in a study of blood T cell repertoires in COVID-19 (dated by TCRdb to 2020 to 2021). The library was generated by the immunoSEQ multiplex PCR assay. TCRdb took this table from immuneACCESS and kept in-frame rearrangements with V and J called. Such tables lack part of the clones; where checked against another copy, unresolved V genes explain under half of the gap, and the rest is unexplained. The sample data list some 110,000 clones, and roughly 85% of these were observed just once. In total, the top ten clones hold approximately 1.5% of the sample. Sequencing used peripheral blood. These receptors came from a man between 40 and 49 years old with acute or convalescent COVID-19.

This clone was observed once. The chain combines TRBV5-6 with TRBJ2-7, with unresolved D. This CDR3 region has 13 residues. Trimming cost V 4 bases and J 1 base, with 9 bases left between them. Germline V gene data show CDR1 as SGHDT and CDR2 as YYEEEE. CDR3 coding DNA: TGTGCCAGCAGCGAACTGCGGTCCTACGAGCAGTACTTC. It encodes CASSELRSYEQYF.

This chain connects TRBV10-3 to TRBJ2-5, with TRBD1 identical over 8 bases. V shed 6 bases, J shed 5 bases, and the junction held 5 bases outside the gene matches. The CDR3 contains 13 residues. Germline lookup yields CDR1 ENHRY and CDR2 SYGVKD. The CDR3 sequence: CAIRPDRGETQYF. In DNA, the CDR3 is TGTGCCATCAGACCTGACAGGGGTGAGACCCAGTACTTC.

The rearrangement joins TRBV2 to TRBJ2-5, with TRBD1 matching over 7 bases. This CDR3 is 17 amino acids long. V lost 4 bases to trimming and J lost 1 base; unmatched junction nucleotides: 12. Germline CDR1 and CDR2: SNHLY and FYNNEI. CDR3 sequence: CASSVISLGQTQETQYF. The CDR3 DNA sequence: TGTGCCAGCAGTGTTATTTCTTTGGGACAGACCCAAGAGACCCAGTACTTC.

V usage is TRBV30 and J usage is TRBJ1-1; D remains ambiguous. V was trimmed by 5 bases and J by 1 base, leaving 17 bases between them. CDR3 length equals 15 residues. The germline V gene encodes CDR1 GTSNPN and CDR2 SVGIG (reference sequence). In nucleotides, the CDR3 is TGTGCCTGGGGAGATCCCCCGGCAGGGAACACTGAAGCTTTCTTT. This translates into CAWGDPPAGNTEAFF.

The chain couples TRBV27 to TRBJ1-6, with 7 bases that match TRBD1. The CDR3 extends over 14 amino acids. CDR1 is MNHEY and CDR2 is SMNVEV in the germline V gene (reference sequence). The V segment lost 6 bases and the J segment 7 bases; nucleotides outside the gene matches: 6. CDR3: CASRRDSFNSPLHF. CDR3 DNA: TGTGCCAGCAGACGGGACAGCTTCAATTCACCCCTCCACTTT.

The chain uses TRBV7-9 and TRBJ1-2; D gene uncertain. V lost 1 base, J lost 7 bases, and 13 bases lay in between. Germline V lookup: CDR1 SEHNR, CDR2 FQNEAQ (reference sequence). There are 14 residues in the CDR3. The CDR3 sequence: CASSLEERASGYTF. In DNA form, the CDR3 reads TGTGCCAGCAGCTTAGAGGAGAGGGCTAGTGGCTACACCTTC.

The CDR3 reads CASSSPRTGIYGYTF. CDR3 in DNA: TGTGCCAGCAGCTCCCCTCGGACAGGGATCTATGGCTACACCTTC. The chain uses TRBV7-9 and TRBJ1-2; 8 bases match TRBD1. The V gene end was trimmed by 4 bases and the J gene end by 4 bases; junction bases not matched to a gene: 8. The CDR3 contains 15 residues. Germline V lookup: CDR1 SEHNR, CDR2 FQNEAQ (reference sequence).

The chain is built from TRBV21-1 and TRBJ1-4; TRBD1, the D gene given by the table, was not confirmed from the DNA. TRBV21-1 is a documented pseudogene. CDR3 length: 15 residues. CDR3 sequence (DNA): TGTGCCAGCAGCCGACAGGGGCGAACTAATGAAAAACTGTTTTTT. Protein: CASSRQGRTNEKLFF.

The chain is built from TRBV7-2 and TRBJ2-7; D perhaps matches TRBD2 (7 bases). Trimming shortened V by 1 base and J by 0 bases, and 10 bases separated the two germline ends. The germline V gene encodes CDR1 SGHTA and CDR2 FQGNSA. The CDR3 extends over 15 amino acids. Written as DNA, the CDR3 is TGTGCCAGCAGCTTAGGAGGGGGGGACTCCTACGAGCAGTACTTC. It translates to CASSLGGGDSYEQYF.

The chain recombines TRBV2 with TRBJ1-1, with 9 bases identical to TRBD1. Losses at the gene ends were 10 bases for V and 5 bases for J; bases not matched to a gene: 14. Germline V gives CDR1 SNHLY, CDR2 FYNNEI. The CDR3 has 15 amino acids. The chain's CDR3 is CATTGQGSGRTEAFF. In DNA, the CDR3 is TGTGCCACTACGGGACAGGGCTCCGGCAGGACTGAAGCTTTCTTT.